The sequence of this T cell receptor (beta chain) was determined in a study of blood T cell repertoires in COVID-19. Across the whole study: Sites in the United States, Italy and Spain provided acute and convalescent COVID-19 samples. T cells, B-cell-depleted T cells, or PBMCs provided the cDNA or gDNA that served as material.

Original processing methods: Reference gene primer amplification yielded estimated nucleated cell counts. Clones were read by immunoSEQ multiplex PCR, and TCRdb kept only the in-frame ones, dropping some. The V and J calls and clone size come from that table; D and trimming were worked out from the DNA. The repertoire consists of about 140,000 clones, with roughly four fifths occurring once and the leading ten covering 9% to 10%. V gave up 7 bases and J gave up 2 bases; unmatched junction bases: 4. The CDR3 runs to 15 residues. Per germline, CDR1 SNHLY and CDR2 FYNNEI. This clone has a handful of counts.

This TCR derives from a woman in her forties or fifties with active or convalescent COVID-19. The specimen was peripheral blood. This chain joins TRBV2 and TRBJ2-7; TRBD2 matches 14 bases. The CDR3 sequence: CASNGLAGGTYEQYF. DNA for the CDR3: TGTGCCAGCAACGGACTAGCGGGAGGAACCTACGAGCAGTACTTC.